One sample yielded the 13 T cell receptor beta chains listed below, sequenced in a study of shared clonotypes between healthy human individuals. TCRdb's table, derived via immunoSEQ multiplex PCR, lists solely in-frame clones and lacks some. This table holds 2 million to 2.5 million clones, 80% to 95% found once. The sequencing input was naive CD4+ T cells from PBMCs. Stated subset: CD45RA+ positively selected. The receptor source for this set is a man aged 18-30 years in good health. Some clones in this sample may be carry-over from other donors' samples.

The gene calls are TRBV10-3 and TRBJ1-1; D possibly corresponds to TRBD1 (5 bases). CDR1 and CDR2 from the germline V gene are ENHRY and SYGVKD. Trimming removed 3 bases from V and 5 bases from J, with 13 bases in between. The CDR3 spans 14 residues. This CDR3 is CAISDGRVGTEAFF. CDR3 sequence (DNA): TGTGCCATCAGTGATGGCAGGGTTGGGACTGAAGCTTTCTTT.

On this clone: Distinct nucleotide sequences in the sample also encode this CDR3. This rearrangement joins TRBV7-2 to TRBJ1-3; D is ambiguous. V lost 0 bases, J lost 3 bases, and 6 bases lay in between. Germline V gene sequence: CDR1 SGHTA, CDR2 FQGNSA. This CDR3 is 14 amino acids long. This CDR3 is CASSLANSGNTIYF. CDR3 DNA sequence: TGTGCCAGCAGCTTAGCGAACAGTGGAAACACCATATATTTT.

About this clone: One end of the junction varies from germline; a read error may be responsible. This chain connects TRBV2 to TRBJ1-5; 8 positions match TRBD1. The CDR3 extends over 14 amino acids. Germline V gene data show CDR1 as SNHLY and CDR2 as FYNNEI. The CDR3 reads CASIQDRGKQPQHF. DNA for the CDR3: TGTGCCAGCATCCAAGACAGGGGCAAGCAGCCCCAGCATTTT.

The chain is built from TRBV14 and TRBJ2-1; 9 nucleotides align to TRBD2. V dropped 3 bases and J dropped 7; count of bases not matched to a gene: 10. The length of the CDR3 is 16 residues. Germline V lookup: CDR1 SGHDN, CDR2 FVKESK. CDR3 sequence reads: CASSHFLGLALNEQFF. The CDR3, as DNA: TGTGCCAGCAGCCATTTCCTAGGACTAGCGTTAAATGAGCAGTTCTTC.

As concerns this clone: At the DNA level, this CDR3 is encoded by other sequences in the same sample as well. V gene TRBV20-1 combines with J gene TRBJ2-7; D not resolved. V dropped 3 bases and J dropped 3 bases, with 0 bases sitting between them. In germline, CDR1 is DFQATT, CDR2 SNEGSKA (reference sequence). The length of the CDR3 is 9 residues. The CDR3 here is CSASYEQYF. DNA of the CDR3: TGCAGTGCTAGCTACGAGCAGTACTTC.

The genes are TRBV5-1 and TRBJ2-7; D may correspond to TRBD1 or TRBD2 (6 bases each). Trimming cost V 4 bases and J 5 bases, with 13 bases left between them. This CDR3 is built from 13 residues. Germline CDR1 and CDR2: SGHRS and YFSETQ. The CDR3 DNA sequence: TGCGCCAGCAGCAGGGGGGACCTCGACGAGCAGTACTTC. It translates to CASSRGDLDEQYF.

This clone was recorded only once. The chain recombines TRBV28 with TRBJ2-1; 7 positions agree with TRBD2. Trimming cost V 1 base and J 8 bases; bases outside gene matches: 2. CDR1 is MDHEN and CDR2 is SYDVKM in the germline V gene. There are 13 residues in the CDR3. CDR3 nucleotides: TGTGCCAGCAGTTTATTAGCGGGTTATGAGCAGTTCTTC. This gives the protein CASSLLAGYEQFF.

This clone was seen a single time. The genes are TRBV9 and TRBJ2-4; D could derive from TRBD1 or TRBD2 (6 bases each). V was shortened by 0 bases and J by 3 bases, with 22 bases between the two germline ends. CDR1 and CDR2 (germline): SGDLS, YYNGEE. CDR3 length equals 19 residues. For the CDR3, the DNA is TGTGCCAGCAGCGTAGGAGTGGCGTATCCAGGGGAGGTCAAAAACATTCAGTACTTC. It translates to CASSVGVAYPGEVKNIQYF.

This rearrangement joins TRBV5-1 to TRBJ2-1; TRBD2 aligns across 11 bases. V shed 8 bases, J shed 9 bases, and the junction held 10 bases outside the gene matches. Germline CDR1 and CDR2: SGHRS and YFSETQ. This CDR3 has 14 residues. CDR3 loop: CASTEPGTSGEQFF. The CDR3 DNA is TGCGCCAGTACAGAACCAGGGACTAGCGGTGAGCAGTTCTTC.

In this sample, this clone turned up once. CDR3 nucleotide sequence: TGTGCCAGCTCATACGGGGCTTCCTACGAGCAGTACTTC. Protein: CASSYGASYEQYF. V is TRBV18 and J is TRBJ2-7; D tentatively fits TRBD1 or TRBD2 (5 bases each). V lost 5 bases and J lost 1, with 9 bases in between. Germline V gene data show CDR1 as KGHSH and CDR2 as LQKENI. The CDR3 has 13 amino acids.

This sequence joins TRBV10-1 and TRBJ2-1, with D perhaps TRBD1 or TRBD2 (5 bases each). This CDR3 comprises 14 residues. Trimming shortened V by 7 bases and J by 5 bases, and 15 bases separated the two germline ends. CDR1 WNHNN and CDR2 SYGVQD come from the germline V gene (reference sequence). The CDR3 DNA reads as TGCGCCAGCACCGGGACCTACAGCAACAATGAGCAGTTCTTC. It specifies CASTGTYSNNEQFF.

This chain links TRBV13 with TRBJ2-7, with TRBD1 matching over 8 bases. The CDR3 length is 12 residues. Germline lookup yields CDR1 PRHDT and CDR2 FYEKMQ (reference sequence). The V gene end was trimmed by 6 bases and the J gene end by 6 bases; junction bases not matched to a gene: 4. This CDR3 reads CASSSDRGEQYF. The CDR3 region has the DNA TGTGCCAGCAGTTCCGACAGGGGCGAGCAGTACTTC.

This chain connects TRBV6-1 to TRBJ1-2; TRBD1 matches 7 bases. Per germline, CDR1 MNHNS and CDR2 SASEGT. V shed 2 bases and J 3 bases; nucleotides not matched to a gene: 6. CDR3 length: 15 amino acids. CDR3 in DNA: TGTGCCAGCAGTGAAATACCGGGACAGCACTATGGCTACACCTTC. Protein sequence: CASSEIPGQHYGYTF.